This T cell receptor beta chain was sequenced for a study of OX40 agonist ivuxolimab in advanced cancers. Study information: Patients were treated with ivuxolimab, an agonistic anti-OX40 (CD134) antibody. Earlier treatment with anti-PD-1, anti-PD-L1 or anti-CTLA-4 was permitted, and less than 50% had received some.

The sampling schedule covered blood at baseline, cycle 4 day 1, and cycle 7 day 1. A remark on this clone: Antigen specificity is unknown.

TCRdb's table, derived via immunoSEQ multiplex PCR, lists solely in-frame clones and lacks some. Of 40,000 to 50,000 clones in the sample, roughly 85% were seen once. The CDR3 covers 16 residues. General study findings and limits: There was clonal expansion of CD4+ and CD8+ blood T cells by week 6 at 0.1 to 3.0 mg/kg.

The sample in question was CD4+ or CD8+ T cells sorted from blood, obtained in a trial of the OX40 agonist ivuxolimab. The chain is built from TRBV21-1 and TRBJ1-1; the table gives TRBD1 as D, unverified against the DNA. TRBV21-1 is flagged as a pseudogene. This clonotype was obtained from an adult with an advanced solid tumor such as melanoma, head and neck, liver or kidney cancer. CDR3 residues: CASSPPSGDLPPEAFF. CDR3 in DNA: TGTGCCAGCAGCCCCCCGTCAGGGGACCTGCCACCTGAAGCTTTCTTT.